Here is one TCR beta chain with its context. Its target is unknown. The data were obtained in a study of T cells after yellow fever vaccination. Study outcomes and limitations: The presence of abundant clonotypes contaminating from the bulk population was possible in FACS-sorted repertoires.

TCRdb fed the 5' RACE reads into MiXCR, producing one record per CDR3 protein. The sample carries 550,000 to 750,000 distinct CDR3 sequences, roughly 13% recorded once. V gave up 7 bases and J gave up 2 bases, with 18 bases separating them. The CDR3 is 14 residues long. Germline V lookup: CDR1 DFQATT, CDR2 SNEGSKA (reference sequence). This rearrangement joins TRBV20-1 to TRBJ2-7; D is perhaps TRBD1 (5 bases). The sequences come from PBMCs, collected on the day of the yellow fever booster vaccination. This TCR derives from a man aged 25 to 40 who received the YFV17D yellow fever vaccine. The CDR3 spells CSVKNDRNTYEQYF. The CDR3 nucleotides read TGCAGTGTTAAAAACGACAGAAATACCTACGAGCAGTACTTC.